This section outlines one T cell receptor (beta chain) sequence together with its context. Libraries were prepared by immunoSEQ multiplex PCR; TCRdb keeps only in-frame clonotypes and omits some of them. Found here are about 75,000 clones, about 85% of them singletons; the top ten hold 17%. The sample is drawn from a study of OX40 agonist ivuxolimab in advanced cancers. Deletions cut 2 bases from V and 4 bases from J, with 20 bases between. The CDR3 contains 17 residues. Germline V CDR1 and CDR2: WSHSY, SAAADI. This sample comprised CD4+ or CD8+ T cells sorted from blood, obtained in a trial of the OX40 agonist ivuxolimab. The rearrangement joins TRBV10-2 to TRBJ1-1; possibly TRBD1 for D (6 bases). The TCR originated in an adult with an advanced solid tumor such as melanoma, head and neck, liver or kidney cancer. The CDR3 here is CASSEVGQTRQGTEAFF. In DNA, the CDR3 is TGCGCCAGCAGTGAGGTGGGACAAACCCGCCAGGGCACTGAAGCTTTCTTT.